These 28 T cell receptor beta chains share one sample of origin, sequenced in a study of T cell repertoires in cytomegalovirus infection. TCRdb re-called the reads with MiXCR, one entry per CDR3 protein. The sample holds a few hundred thousand distinct CDR3 sequences, 15% to 20% seen once. What was sequenced was PBMCs. These receptors were taken from a human donor in good health (CMV status not recorded). Some clones in this sample may be carry-over from other donors' samples.

Concerning this clonotype itself: At one end, the junction sequence differs from germline, possibly due to a read error. The J gene is TRBJ1-2, the V gene TRBV20-1, with D uncertain. The CDR3 spans 13 residues. CDR1 is DFQATT, CDR2 SNEGSKA, per germline (reference sequence). In DNA form, the CDR3 reads TGCAGTGCTAGAAGGACGGACGGCTATGGCAACACCTTC. Translated: CSARRTDGYGNTF.

This clonotype was picked up a small number of times. V is TRBV12-3 or TRBV12-4 and J is TRBJ2-2, with 7 bases fitting TRBD2. The CDR3 extends over 15 amino acids. J gave up 6 bases and V 7 bases, and 11 bases lay outside the gene matches. CDR3 in amino acids: CASTLYMGGAGELFF. CDR3 DNA: TGTGCCAGCACCCTTTATATGGGGGGGGCCGGGGAGCTGTTTTTT.

Ten or more counts support this clonotype. This CDR3 reads CASSLKGGGEKLFF. The DNA of the CDR3 is TGTGCCAGCAGCCTAAAGGGGGGAGGCGAAAAACTGTTTTTT. V usage is TRBV7-2 and J usage is TRBJ1-4; possible D gene TRBD1, 6 bases. CDR1 and CDR2 from the germline V gene are SGHTA and FQGNSA. CDR3 length: 14 amino acids. Trimming removed 5 bases from V and 8 bases from J, with 15 bases in between.

This clonotype has just a few counts. The V gene is TRBV7-6, the J gene TRBJ1-2, with a possible D match to TRBD1 (6 bases). V lost 2 bases and J 3 bases, leaving 10 bases between the germline ends. Per the germline V gene, CDR1 is SGHVS and CDR2 is FNYEAQ. CDR3 length: 14 residues. This chain's CDR3 is CASSLMGADYGYTF. The CDR3 DNA sequence: TGTGCCAGCAGCTTAATGGGGGCGGACTATGGCTACACCTTC.

This clonotype showed up just a few times. The chain uses TRBV28 and TRBJ2-5, with a tentative D call TRBD2 (5 bases). This CDR3 region has 15 residues. Trimming took off 3 bases at V and 0 bases at J, with 11 bases between the two ends. Germline CDR1 MDHEN, CDR2 SYDVKM. The DNA for the CDR3 is TGTGCCAGCAGTTTTCCGCCGGGGTACCAAGAGACCCAGTACTTC. Its translation: CASSFPPGYQETQYF.

As regards this clonotype: This may come from a read error, since a much larger clone is one base off. The chain links TRBV7-4 to TRBJ2-7, with 7 bases that match TRBD1. The CDR3 runs to 13 residues. Unmatched junction bases numbered 4, after V lost 8 bases and J lost 0 bases. The germline V gene has CDR1 SGHVT and CDR2 SQSDAQ. The CDR3 sequence: CASQTGISYEQYF. The CDR3 DNA reads as TGTGCCAGCCAGACAGGGATCTCCTACGAGCAGTACTTC.

This rearrangement joins TRBV28 to TRBJ2-6; D is possibly TRBD2 (5 bases). CDR3 size: 16 residues. CDR1 and CDR2 (germline): MDHEN, SYDVKM. V was cut by 3 bases and J by 0 bases, with 9 bases left in between. This CDR3 is CASSFVRGSGANVLTF. In DNA form, the CDR3 reads TGTGCCAGCAGTTTTGTCCGGGGCTCTGGGGCCAACGTCCTGACTTTC.

This clonotype was recorded many times. The CDR3 DNA is TGCGCCAGCAGCTTAACCGGGACAGTTAATTCACCCCTCCACTTT. Protein sequence: CASSLTGTVNSPLHF. This rearrangement joins TRBV5-1 to TRBJ1-6; 7 bases agree with TRBD1. The CDR3 spans 15 residues. Unmatched junction bases numbered 5, after V lost 2 bases and J lost 6 bases. CDR1 and CDR2 from the germline V gene are SGHRS and YFSETQ.

This clonotype was counted ten times or more. The chain employs TRBV27 and TRBJ1-1; a possible D gene is TRBD1 (5 bases). Germline assignment: CDR1 MNHEY and CDR2 SMNVEV (reference sequence). CDR3 length: 14 amino acids. Trimming pared 2 bases from V and 5 bases from J, leaving 12 bases between. The DNA of the CDR3 is TGTGCCAGCAGTTTACTCGGGGGAAGAACTGAAGCTTTCTTT. Protein product: CASSLLGGRTEAFF.

This clonotype was found many times. This chain connects TRBV28 to TRBJ2-1, with unresolved D. Trimming pared 3 bases from V and 7 bases from J, leaving 10 bases between. Germline CDR1 is MDHEN and CDR2 is SYDVKM. There are 13 residues in the CDR3. CDR3 loop: CASSFRQPNEQFF. The CDR3 nucleotides read TGTGCCAGCAGTTTTCGGCAGCCTAATGAGCAGTTCTTC.

This clonotype was counted at least ten times. This chain uses TRBV12-3 or TRBV12-4 with TRBJ1-4, with D tentatively TRBD1 (5 bases). V lost 4 bases to trimming and J lost 8 bases, with 17 bases between them. CDR3 size: 15 residues. The CDR3: CASSSGGGSREKLFF. The CDR3 DNA follows: TGTGCCAGCAGTTCGGGGGGGGGATCTCGGGAAAAACTGTTTTTT.

This rearrangement joins TRBV20-1 to TRBJ2-2; no clear D. This CDR3 is built from 15 residues. Per the germline V gene, CDR1 is DFQATT and CDR2 is SNEGSKA (reference sequence). V lost 2 bases and J lost 0, with 10 bases in between. Here the CDR3 reads CSARYGQANTGELFF. CDR3 sequence (DNA): TGCAGTGCTAGATACGGGCAGGCGAACACCGGGGAGCTGTTTTTT.

With regard to this clonotype: Given a much more abundant clone one base away, this may be a read error. The conserved final phenylalanine or tryptophan is absent from the CDR3, which likely points to a read error. The V gene is TRBV7-2, the J gene TRBJ2-7; unclear D gene. V was clipped by 1 base and J by 4 bases, with 8 bases between them. Germline assignment: CDR1 SGHTA and CDR2 FQGNSA. CDR3 length: 13 residues. CDR3 DNA: TGTGCCAGCAGCTTAGGGCGCGAATACGAGCAGTACCTC. Translated, it gives CASSLGREYEQYL.

This clonotype occurred a few times. J is TRBJ2-6 and V is TRBV9; no reliable D call. CDR1 and CDR2 (germline): SGDLS, YYNGEE. The germline V and J ends were trimmed by 3 bases and 0 bases, with 13 bases remaining between them. CDR3 size: 17 residues. CDR3 nucleotides: TGTGCCAGCAGCGCCGTGGGTCGGTCCTCTGGGGCCAACGTCCTGACTTTC. Its protein is CASSAVGRSSGANVLTF.

This clonotype occurred a few times. V is TRBV6-1 and J is TRBJ1-1; tentative D call: TRBD1 (6 bases). This CDR3 is 15 amino acids long. CDR1 and CDR2 (germline): MNHNS, SASEGT. V lost 8 bases to trimming and J lost 4 bases, with 20 bases between them. Here the CDR3 DNA reads TGTGCCAGCGGGGGCACCCCTATTCCTGGCACTGAAGCTTTCTTT. It codes for CASGGTPIPGTEAFF.

This clonotype was recorded a few times. CDR3 DNA sequence: TGCGCCAGCAGCCAAGATCCTGCCTTGGGTAATGAAAAACTGTTTTTT. This encodes CASSQDPALGNEKLFF. V and J are TRBV4-1 and TRBJ1-4; D call uncertain. There are 16 residues in the CDR3. V lost 0 bases and J 4 bases, leaving 12 bases between the germline ends. Germline V gene lookup returns CDR1 MGHRA and CDR2 YSYEKL.

This clonotype was seen at least ten times. The rearrangement uses TRBV19 and TRBJ2-3; D unresolved. Germline CDR1 and CDR2: LNHDA and SQIVND (reference sequence). The ends were cut back, 5 bases at V and 0 bases at J, with 9 bases in the middle. This CDR3 contains 14 residues. The CDR3 sequence is CASSPQSSTDTQYF. The CDR3 DNA is TGTGCCAGTAGTCCCCAATCTAGCACAGATACGCAGTATTTT.

This clonotype was seen at least ten times. The chain combines TRBV14 with TRBJ2-1; possibly TRBD2 for D (5 bases). This CDR3 is 13 amino acids long. The V end was cut by 0 bases, the J end by 9 bases, with 9 bases between. The germline gives CDR1 SGHDN, CDR2 FVKESK. The DNA of the CDR3 is TGTGCCAGCAGCCAAGAACTTCGGGGTGAGCAGTTCTTC. Translated, it gives CASSQELRGEQFF. The full variable domain, completed using reference TRBV14 and TRBJ2-1, is EAGVTQFPSHSVIEKGQTVTLRCDPISGHDNLYWYRRVMGKEIKFLLHFVKESKQDESGMPNNRFLAERTGGTYSTLKVQPAELEDSGVYFCASSQELRGEQFFGPGTRLTVL.

This clonotype was seen at least ten times. The genes are TRBV7-2 and TRBJ1-5; maybe TRBD1 (6 bases). The CDR3 contains 14 residues. V gave up 5 bases and J gave up 2 bases, with 10 bases separating them. Germline V gene lookup returns CDR1 SGHTA and CDR2 FQGNSA. The CDR3 nucleotides are TGTGCCAGCAGCCTAAGGACAGGCAATCAGCCCCAGCATTTT. Its protein product is CASSLRTGNQPQHF.

This clonotype was counted at least ten times. CDR3 in DNA: TGCGCCAGCAGCCAAGATGCGGCGTCGGGAGAGACCCAGTACTTC. Translation gives CASSQDAASGETQYF. The chain has TRBV4-3 and TRBJ2-5; unclear D gene. The CDR3 runs 15 residues. CDR1 and CDR2 (germline): LGHNA, YSLEER. Trimming pared 0 bases from V and 4 bases from J, leaving 12 bases between.

This clonotype has just a few counts. The V call is TRBV25-1, the J call TRBJ2-3; D might be TRBD1 or TRBD2, each matching 6 bases. CDR1 is MGHDK and CDR2 is SYGVNS in the germline V gene. V was shortened by 10 bases and J by 8 bases, with 19 bases between the two germline ends. The length of the CDR3 is 13 residues. The CDR3 sequence is CATRGGAVLTQYF. Written as DNA, the CDR3 is TGTGCCACCAGGGGCGGGGCTGTTCTTACGCAGTATTTT.

This clonotype was recorded many times. The rearrangement uses TRBV7-2 and TRBJ1-1; 9 bases align to TRBD1. V shed 5 bases, J shed 4 bases, and the junction held 8 bases outside the gene matches. Germline CDR1 is SGHTA and CDR2 is FQGNSA. The CDR3 consists of 15 residues. The DNA for the CDR3 is TGTGCCAGCAGCACCCACAGGGGGCCGGGCACTGAAGCTTTCTTT. Residues: CASSTHRGPGTEAFF. The full variable domain, rest sourced from reference TRBV7-2 and TRBJ1-1, is GAGVSQSPSNKVTEKGKDVELRCDPISGHTALYWYRQSLGQGLEFLIYFQGNSAPDKSGLPSDRFSAERTGGSVSTLTIQRTQQEDSAVYLCASSTHRGPGTEAFFGQGTRLTVV.

This clonotype has a handful of counts. The V gene is TRBV28, the J gene TRBJ2-2; weak D call: TRBD1 (6 bases). The CDR3 is 14 residues long. Germline CDR1 reads MDHEN; CDR2 reads SYDVKM. V lost 6 bases and J 4 bases, leaving 12 bases between the germline ends. The CDR3 loop reads CASRSQGSTGELFF. The CDR3 nucleotides read TGTGCCAGCAGGAGTCAGGGGTCCACCGGGGAGCTGTTTTTT.

J is TRBJ1-2 and V is TRBV7-6; D unclear. The V and J ends lost 0 bases and 0 bases respectively, with 8 bases between them. This CDR3 is built from 15 residues. The germline gives CDR1 SGHVS, CDR2 FNYEAQ. CDR3 amino acids: CASSLAGHANYGYTF. The CDR3 region has the DNA TGTGCCAGCAGCTTAGCCGGTCATGCTAACTATGGCTACACCTTC.

This clonotype was seen a few times. The chain links TRBV11-3 to TRBJ2-1; 7 bases line up with TRBD2. Germline assignment: CDR1 SGHNT and CDR2 YENEEA. CDR3 length: 15 residues. J lost 8 bases, V lost 5 bases, and 12 bases had no gene match. The CDR3 nucleotides are TGTGCCAGCAGCCTAGGACTAGAGGGGATGGATGAGCAGTTCTTC. Translated: CASSLGLEGMDEQFF.

V gene TRBV20-1 combines with J gene TRBJ1-2, with 8 bases aligning to TRBD1. The CDR3 loop spans 15 amino acids. With 3 bases clipped from V and 3 bases from J, the junction kept 9 bases outside the gene matches. Germline V gene sequence: CDR1 DFQATT, CDR2 SNEGSKA (reference sequence). The DNA for the CDR3 is TGCAGTGCTAGGGGACAGGATGGTTTGGACTATGGCTACACCTTC. This gives the protein CSARGQDGLDYGYTF.

This clonotype was counted ten times or more. V gene TRBV10-3 combines with J gene TRBJ1-4; 10 nucleotides agree with TRBD1. Germline CDR1 reads ENHRY; CDR2 reads SYGVKD. With V trimmed by 3 bases and J by 7 bases, 5 bases remained unmatched. This CDR3 contains 15 residues. The CDR3 loop is CAISDGTGAGEKLFF. The CDR3 DNA follows: TGTGCCATCAGTGATGGGACAGGGGCTGGTGAAAAACTGTTTTTT.

In DNA, the CDR3 is TGTGCCAGCAGTTACAGATCCCTGACCCGCAGAAGCTCCTACAATGAGCAGTTCTTC. Translation gives CASSYRSLTRRSSYNEQFF. The chain has TRBV12-3 or TRBV12-4 and TRBJ2-1, with D unresolved. V was cut by 4 bases and J by 0 bases, with 22 bases left in between. The CDR3 length is 19 residues.